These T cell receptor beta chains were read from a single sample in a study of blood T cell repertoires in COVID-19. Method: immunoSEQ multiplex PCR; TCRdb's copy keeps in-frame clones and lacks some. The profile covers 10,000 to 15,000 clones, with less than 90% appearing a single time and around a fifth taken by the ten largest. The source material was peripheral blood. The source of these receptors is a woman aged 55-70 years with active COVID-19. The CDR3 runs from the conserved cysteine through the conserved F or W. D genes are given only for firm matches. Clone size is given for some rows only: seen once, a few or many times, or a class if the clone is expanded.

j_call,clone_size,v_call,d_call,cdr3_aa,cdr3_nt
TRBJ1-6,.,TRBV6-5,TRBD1,CASRKDRGDNSPLHF,TGTGCCAGCAGGAAGGACAGGGGTGACAATTCACCCCTCCACTTT
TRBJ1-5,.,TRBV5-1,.,CASSLGVNQPQHF,TGCGCCAGCAGCTTGGGCGTCAATCAGCCCCAGCATTTT
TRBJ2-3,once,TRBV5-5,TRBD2,CASSLGASGSLIDTQYF,TGTGCCAGCAGCCTGGGGGCTAGCGGGAGTTTAATAGATACGCAGTATTTT
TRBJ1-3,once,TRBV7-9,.,CASSLQGSGNTIYF,TGTGCCAGCAGCTTACAGGGTTCTGGAAACACCATATATTTT
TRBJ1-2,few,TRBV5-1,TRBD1,CASSPGTGTYGYTF,TGCGCCAGCAGCCCCGGGACAGGCACCTATGGCTACACCTTC
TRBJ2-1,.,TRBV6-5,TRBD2,CASRKTSHNEQFF,TGTGCCAGCAGGAAGACTAGCCACAATGAGCAGTTCTTC
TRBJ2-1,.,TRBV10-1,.,CASSASRSSYNEQFF,TGCGCCAGCAGTGCCTCTAGAAGCTCCTACAATGAGCAGTTCTTC
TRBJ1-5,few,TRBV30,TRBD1,CAWGSTGQHYQPQHF,TGTGCCTGGGGCTCCACGGGACAGCACTATCAGCCCCAGCATTTT
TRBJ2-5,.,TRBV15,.,CATSTRGGRETQYF,TGTGCCACCAGCACCAGGGGTGGAAGGGAGACCCAGTACTTC
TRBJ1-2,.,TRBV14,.,CASSQDPGLRATGGYTF,TGTGCCAGCAGCCAAGATCCGGGACTAAGGGCGACTGGTGGCTACACCTTC
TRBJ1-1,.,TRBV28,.,CASSNPGVNTEAFF,TGTGCCAGCAGCAATCCAGGGGTGAACACTGAAGCTTTCTTT
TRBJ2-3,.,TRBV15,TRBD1,CATSRGGGQGTDTQYF,TGTGCCACCAGCAGAGGGGGGGGACAGGGGACAGATACGCAGTATTTT
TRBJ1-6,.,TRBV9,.,CASSVGERSPLHF,TGTGCCAGCAGCGTTGGGGAGAGGTCACCCCTCCACTTT
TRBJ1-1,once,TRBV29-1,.,CSVGATLNTEAFF,TGCAGCGTTGGGGCCACACTGAACACTGAAGCTTTCTTT
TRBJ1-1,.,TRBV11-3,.,CASSLGRAEAFF,TGTGCCAGCAGCTTAGGCAGGGCTGAAGCTTTCTTT
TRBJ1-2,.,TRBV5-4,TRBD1,CASSHPGGSYGYTF,TGTGCCAGCAGCCACCCAGGGGGCAGCTATGGCTACACCTTC
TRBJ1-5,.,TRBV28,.,CAIRQIVGNQPQHF,TGTGCCATACGACAGATAGTTGGCAATCAGCCCCAGCATTTT
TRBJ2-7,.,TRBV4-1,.,CASSQDLATAGWGEQYF,TGCGCCAGCAGCCAAGATCTTGCGACCGCGGGGTGGGGCGAGCAGTACTTC
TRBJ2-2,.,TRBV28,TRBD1,CASTGGAANTGELFF,TGTGCCAGCACAGGGGGCGCAGCGAACACCGGGGAGCTGTTTTTT
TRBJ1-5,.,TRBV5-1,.,CASSSDTGGTGQPQHF,TGCGCCAGCAGCTCCGACACGGGGGGGACGGGTCAGCCCCAGCATTTT
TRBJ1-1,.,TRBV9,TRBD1,CASSARTGQNTEAFF,TGTGCCAGCAGCGCCCGGACAGGACAGAACACTGAAGCTTTCTTT
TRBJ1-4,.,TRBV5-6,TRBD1,CASSGTGLNEKLFF,TGTGCCAGCAGTGGGACAGGGCTTAATGAAAAACTGTTTTTT
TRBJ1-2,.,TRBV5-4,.,CASSTDSLYGYTF,TGTGCCAGCAGCACGGACAGTCTCTATGGCTACACCTTC